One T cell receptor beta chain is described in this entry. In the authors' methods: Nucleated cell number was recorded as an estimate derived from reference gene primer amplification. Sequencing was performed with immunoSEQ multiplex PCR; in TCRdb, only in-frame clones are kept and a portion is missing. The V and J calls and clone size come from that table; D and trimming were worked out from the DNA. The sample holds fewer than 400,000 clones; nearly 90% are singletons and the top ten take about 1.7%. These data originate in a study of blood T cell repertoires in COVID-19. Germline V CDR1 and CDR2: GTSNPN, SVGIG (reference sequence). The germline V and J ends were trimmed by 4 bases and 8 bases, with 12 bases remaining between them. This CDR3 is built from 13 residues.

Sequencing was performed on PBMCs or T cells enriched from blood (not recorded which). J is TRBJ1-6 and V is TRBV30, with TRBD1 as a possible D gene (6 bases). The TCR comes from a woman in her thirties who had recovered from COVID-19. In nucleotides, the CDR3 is TGTGCCTGGAACCAGGGGTCGGATTCACCCCTCCACTTT. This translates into CAWNQGSDSPLHF. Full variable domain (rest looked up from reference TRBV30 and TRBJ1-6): SQTIHQWPATLVQPVGSPLSLECTVEGTSNPNLYWYRQAAGRGLQLLFYSVGIGQISSEVPQNLSASRPQDRQFILSSKKLLLSDSGFYLCAWNQGSDSPLHFGNGTRLTVT.